The next 14 T cell receptor beta chains were all read from a single sample in a study of blood T cell repertoires in COVID-19. Only in-frame clones appear in the TCRdb table, and some are missing; sequencing was by immunoSEQ multiplex PCR. The sample consists of about 99,000 clones, roughly 86% of them appearing once. The sequenced sample was peripheral blood. The source is a woman aged 55-75 years in a cohort sampled during active or convalescent COVID-19.

The chain uses TRBV5-1 and TRBJ2-1; D possibly corresponds to TRBD1 (5 bases). V lost 0 bases to trimming and J lost 5 bases, with 9 bases between them. Per the germline V gene, CDR1 is SGHRS and CDR2 is YFSETQ. The CDR3 extends over 14 amino acids. The CDR3 loop is CASSLATANNEQFF. CDR3 sequence (DNA): TGCGCCAGCAGCTTGGCGACAGCAAACAATGAGCAGTTCTTC.

The chain links TRBV11-2 to TRBJ2-7; no definite D call. The germline V and J ends were trimmed by 1 base and 6 bases, with 22 bases remaining between them. The CDR3 extends over 17 amino acids. Germline CDR1 is SGHAT and CDR2 is FQNNGV. The CDR3 DNA is TGTGCCAGCAGCTTAGGAGAGGTGCCGGCTTTAGGCCCCGAGCAGTACTTC. Protein product: CASSLGEVPALGPEQYF.

V gene TRBV2 combines with J gene TRBJ1-6; TRBD1 might be the D (5 bases). Germline V CDR1 and CDR2: SNHLY, FYNNEI. CDR3 size: 13 residues. The V end was cut by 7 bases, the J end by 7 bases, with 11 bases between. DNA for the CDR3: TGTGCCAGCATCGTAGGGGCAAATTCACCCCTCCACTTT. As protein: CASIVGANSPLHF.

The chain joins TRBV7-2 to TRBJ2-5; D is perhaps TRBD1 (5 bases). CDR1 and CDR2 (germline): SGHTA, FQGNSA. CDR3 size: 14 residues. V was trimmed by 6 bases and J by 3 bases, leaving 14 bases between them. CDR3 DNA: TGTGCCAGCAGTCCTACCAGGGTGGAAGAGACCCAGTACTTC. Its translation: CASSPTRVEETQYF.

The sample holds one count of this clone. V gene TRBV28 combines with J gene TRBJ1-3; 11 nucleotides line up with TRBD1. This CDR3 contains 15 residues. J was trimmed by 4 bases and V by 6 bases; bases with no gene match: 5. Germline assignment: CDR1 MDHEN and CDR2 SYDVKM. The CDR3 nucleotides read TGTGCCAGCAGCCGGACAGGGGGCTCAGGAAACACCATATATTTT. Its translation: CASSRTGGSGNTIYF.

This chain connects TRBV3-1 (or the pseudogene TRBV3-2) to TRBJ2-7; 9 bases agree with TRBD1. The germline CDR1 and CDR2 sequences are LGHDT and YNNKEL (reference sequence). Trimming at V came to 5 bases and at J to 5 bases, leaving 10 bases not matched to a gene. The CDR3 length is 15 residues. The CDR3 nucleotides read TGTGCCAGCAGCGAGACCTGGACAGGGGCCGACGAGCAGTACTTC. Encoded protein: CASSETWTGADEQYF.

V usage is TRBV9 and J usage is TRBJ1-3; no clear D gene. CDR1 is SGDLS and CDR2 is YYNGEE in the germline V gene. The germline V and J ends were trimmed by 0 bases and 0 bases, with 4 bases remaining between them. The CDR3 runs to 14 residues. CDR3 coding DNA: TGTGCCAGCAGCGTAGCTGTCTCTGGAAACACCATATATTTT. This translates into CASSVAVSGNTIYF.

The chain carries TRBV12-3 or TRBV12-4 and TRBJ2-7; tentatively, D is TRBD2 (6 bases). The CDR3 covers 12 residues. Trimming took off 1 base at V and 9 bases at J, with 10 bases between the two ends. The CDR3 protein is CASSLGDFSQYF. The CDR3 bases are TGTGCCAGCAGTTTAGGGGACTTCTCGCAGTACTTC.

J is TRBJ1-2 and V is TRBV19; no firm D call. Trimming pared 5 bases from V and 2 bases from J, leaving 12 bases between. The CDR3 runs 14 residues. Germline CDR1 is LNHDA and CDR2 is SQIVND (reference sequence). CDR3 nucleotides: TGTGCCAGTAGTGGAACCGGGATGAACTATGGCTACACCTTC. Translation gives CASSGTGMNYGYTF.

CDR3 nucleotides: TGCGCCAGCAGCTTGGCTAGCGGGATCCAAGAGACCCAGTACTTC. This codes for CASSLASGIQETQYF. The rearrangement uses TRBV5-1 and TRBJ2-5; 9 bases fit TRBD2. Trimming at V came to 0 bases and at J to 1 base, leaving 1 base not matched to a gene. Germline assignment: CDR1 SGHRS and CDR2 YFSETQ. CDR3 length: 15 amino acids.

This clone showed up just a few times. The chain's CDR3 is CASSLSQGPYEQYF. CDR3 nucleotide sequence: TGTGCCAGCAGCTTAAGCCAGGGGCCCTACGAGCAGTACTTC. The V and J genes are TRBV11-3 and TRBJ2-7, with a possible D match to TRBD1 (6 bases). Germline V gives CDR1 SGHNT, CDR2 YENEEA. Deletions cut 2 bases from V and 2 bases from J, with 10 bases between. The CDR3 covers 14 residues.

J is TRBJ1-2 and V is TRBV10-2, with 9 bases aligning to TRBD1. The CDR3 covers 18 residues. V shed 5 bases, J shed 0 bases, and the junction held 13 bases outside the gene matches. Germline V lookup: CDR1 WSHSY, CDR2 SAAADI. CDR3 sequence (DNA): TGCGCCAGCAGTTTCGGGACAGGGTCCGGGTCGGCTAACTATGGCTACACCTTC. This gives the protein CASSFGTGSGSANYGYTF.

V gene TRBV5-6 combines with J gene TRBJ1-2; TRBD1 might be the D (6 bases). Germline V gene sequence: CDR1 SGHDT, CDR2 YYEEEE. With 3 bases removed from V and 8 bases from J, the gap between germline ends came to 11 bases. The CDR3 runs to 12 residues. CDR3 amino acids: CASSSGVGGYTF. CDR3 bases: TGTGCCAGCAGCTCAGGGGTTGGAGGCTACACCTTC.

The chain joins TRBV5-4 to TRBJ2-1, with TRBD2 as a possible D gene (6 bases). CDR3 length: 16 residues. V shed 5 bases and J shed 2 bases, with 17 bases lying between them. Germline-derived CDR1 and CDR2 are SGHNT and YYREEE (reference sequence). The CDR3 is CASRTSPGLAYNEQFF. The CDR3 DNA is TGTGCCAGCAGAACTTCCCCGGGACTGGCCTACAATGAGCAGTTCTTC.